This T cell receptor (beta chain) was profiled in a study of T cell responses to AZD1222 COVID-19 vaccine. In the case of this clone: Its antigen is as yet unknown.

CDR3 length equals 15 residues. Germline CDR1 reads LGHDT; CDR2 reads YNNKEL (reference sequence). Trimming cost V 8 bases and J 10 bases; bases outside gene matches: 12. Data came from immunoSEQ multiplex PCR; TCRdb stores just in-frame clones and leaves some out. Among approximately 92,000 clones listed, approximately 91% were seen once. Regarding the study as a whole: Vaccine-associated CD4 TCRs ranged over spike, dominating at 160-218 and 743-854. Unmutated regions of variants are reportedly targeted by nearly half of spike-specific TCRs. The donor cohort was predominantly white British with a female majority, and clonal diversity may have been underestimated.

The sequences come from peripheral blood, collected on day 0 of AZD1222 vaccination. This sequence joins TRBV3-1 (or the pseudogene TRBV3-2) and TRBJ1-6; TRBD1 matches 9 bases. The sequence was collected from an adult in good health. The CDR3 DNA reads TGTGCCAGCGACTGGACAGGGGTTCCGCGATCACCCCTCCACTTT. It yields the protein CASDWTGVPRSPLHF.